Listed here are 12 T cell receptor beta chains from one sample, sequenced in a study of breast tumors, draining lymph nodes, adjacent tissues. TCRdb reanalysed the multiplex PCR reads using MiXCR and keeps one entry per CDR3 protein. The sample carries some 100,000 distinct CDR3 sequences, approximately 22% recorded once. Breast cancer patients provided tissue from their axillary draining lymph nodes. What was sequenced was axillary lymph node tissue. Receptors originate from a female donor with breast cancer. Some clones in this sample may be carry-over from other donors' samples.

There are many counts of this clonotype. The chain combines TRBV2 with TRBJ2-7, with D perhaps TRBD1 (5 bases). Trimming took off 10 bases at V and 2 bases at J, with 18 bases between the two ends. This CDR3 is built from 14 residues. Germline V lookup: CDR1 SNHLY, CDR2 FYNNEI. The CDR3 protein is CATTPGFKAYEQYF. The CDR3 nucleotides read TGTGCCACCACACCAGGGTTCAAGGCCTACGAGCAGTACTTC.

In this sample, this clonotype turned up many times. CDR3 loop: CASSFPVGGDYEQYF. CDR3 coding DNA: TGTGCCAGCAGTTTTCCTGTCGGAGGGGATTACGAGCAGTACTTC. The chain recombines TRBV6-2 or TRBV6-3 with TRBJ2-7; perhaps TRBD2 as D (6 bases). The CDR3 has 15 amino acids. Trimming left V 4 bases short and J 4 bases short, with 17 bases between. CDR1 is MNHEY and CDR2 is SVGEGT in the germline V gene.

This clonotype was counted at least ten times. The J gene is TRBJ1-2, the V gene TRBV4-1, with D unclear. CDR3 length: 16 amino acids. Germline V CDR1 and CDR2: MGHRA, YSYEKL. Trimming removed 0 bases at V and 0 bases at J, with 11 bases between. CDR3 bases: TGCGCCAGCAGCCAAGAAAAGTGGCAGACTAACTATGGCTACACCTTC. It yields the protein CASSQEKWQTNYGYTF.

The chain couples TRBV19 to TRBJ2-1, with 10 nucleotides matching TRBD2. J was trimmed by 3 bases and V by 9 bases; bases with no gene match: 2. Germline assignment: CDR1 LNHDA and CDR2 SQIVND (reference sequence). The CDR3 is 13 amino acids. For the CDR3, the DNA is TGTGCCAGCTCTAGCGGGGGCTACAATGAGCAGTTCTTC. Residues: CASSSGGYNEQFF.

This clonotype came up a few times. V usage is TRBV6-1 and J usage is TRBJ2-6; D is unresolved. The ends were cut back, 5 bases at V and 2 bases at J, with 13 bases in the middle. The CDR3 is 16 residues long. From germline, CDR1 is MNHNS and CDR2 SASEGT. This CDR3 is CASSNVQSTGANVLTF. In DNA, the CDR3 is TGTGCCAGCAGTAACGTTCAAAGTACTGGGGCCAACGTCCTGACTTTC.

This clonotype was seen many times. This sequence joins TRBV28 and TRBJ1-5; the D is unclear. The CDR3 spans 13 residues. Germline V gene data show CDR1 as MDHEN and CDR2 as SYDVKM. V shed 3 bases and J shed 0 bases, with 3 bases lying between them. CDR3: CASSLVSNQPQHF. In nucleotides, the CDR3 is TGTGCCAGCAGTTTGGTTAGCAATCAGCCCCAGCATTTT.

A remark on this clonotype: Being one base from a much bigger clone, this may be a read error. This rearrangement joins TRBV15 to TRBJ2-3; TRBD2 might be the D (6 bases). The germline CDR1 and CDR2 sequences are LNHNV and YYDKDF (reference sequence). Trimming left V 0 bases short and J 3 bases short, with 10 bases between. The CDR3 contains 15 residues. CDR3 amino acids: CATSRDGAGTDTQYF. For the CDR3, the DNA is TGTGCCACCAGCAGAGATGGCGCGGGGACAGATACGCAGTATTTT.

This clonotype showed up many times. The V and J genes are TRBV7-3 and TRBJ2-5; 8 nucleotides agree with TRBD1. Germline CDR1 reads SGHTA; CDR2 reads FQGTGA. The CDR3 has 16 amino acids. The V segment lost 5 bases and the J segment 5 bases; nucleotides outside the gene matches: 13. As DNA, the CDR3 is TGTGCCAGCAGCCCAGGGCAGGGGGCATATTGGGAGACCCAGTACTTC. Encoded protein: CASSPGQGAYWETQYF.

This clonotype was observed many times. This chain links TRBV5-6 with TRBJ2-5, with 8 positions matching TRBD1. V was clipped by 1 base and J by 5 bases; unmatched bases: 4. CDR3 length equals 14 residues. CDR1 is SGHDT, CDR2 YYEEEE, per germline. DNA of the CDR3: TGTGCCAGCAGCTTGCAGGGGGCGCCGGAGACCCAGTACTTC. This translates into CASSLQGAPETQYF.

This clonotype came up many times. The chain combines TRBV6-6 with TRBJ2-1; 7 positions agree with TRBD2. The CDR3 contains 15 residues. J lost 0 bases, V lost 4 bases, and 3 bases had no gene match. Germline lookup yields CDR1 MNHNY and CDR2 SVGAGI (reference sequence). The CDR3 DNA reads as TGTGCCAGCAGTTTCCTAGCGGTCTCCTACAATGAGCAGTTCTTC. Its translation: CASSFLAVSYNEQFF.

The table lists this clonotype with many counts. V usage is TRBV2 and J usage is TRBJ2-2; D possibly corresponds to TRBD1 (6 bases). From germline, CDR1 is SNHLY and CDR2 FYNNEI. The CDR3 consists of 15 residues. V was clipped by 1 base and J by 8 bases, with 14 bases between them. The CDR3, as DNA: TGTGCCAGCAGTGAAGTGAGGGGGTTCGTGGGGGAGCTGTTTTTT. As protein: CASSEVRGFVGELFF. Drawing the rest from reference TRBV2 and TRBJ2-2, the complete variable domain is EPEVTQTPSHQVTQMGQEVILRCVPISNHLYFYWYRQILGQKVEFLVSFYNNEISEKSEIFDDQFSVERPDGSNFTLKIRSTKLEDSAMYFCASSEVRGFVGELFFGEGSRLTVL.

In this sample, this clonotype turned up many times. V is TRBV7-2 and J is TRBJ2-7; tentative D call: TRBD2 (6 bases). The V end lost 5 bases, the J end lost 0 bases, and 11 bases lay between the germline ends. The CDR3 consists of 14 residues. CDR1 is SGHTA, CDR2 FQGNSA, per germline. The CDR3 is CASSPSVSSYEQYF. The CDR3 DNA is TGTGCCAGCAGCCCTAGCGTTAGCTCCTACGAGCAGTACTTC.